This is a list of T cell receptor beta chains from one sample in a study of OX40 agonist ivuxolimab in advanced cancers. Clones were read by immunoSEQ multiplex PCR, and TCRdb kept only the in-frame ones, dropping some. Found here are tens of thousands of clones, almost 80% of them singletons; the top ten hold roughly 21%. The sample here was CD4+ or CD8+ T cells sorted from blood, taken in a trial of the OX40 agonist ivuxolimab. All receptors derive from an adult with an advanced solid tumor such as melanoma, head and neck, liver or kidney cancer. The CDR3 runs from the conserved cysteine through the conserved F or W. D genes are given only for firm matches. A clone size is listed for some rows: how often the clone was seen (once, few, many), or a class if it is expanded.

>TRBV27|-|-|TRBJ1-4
TGTGCCAGCAAGGAACAGGATCGGGCTAATGAAAAACTGTTTTTT
CASKEQDRANEKLFF
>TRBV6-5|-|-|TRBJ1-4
TGTGCCAGCGGCTGGGTTGAAAAACTGTTTTTT
CASGWVEKLFF
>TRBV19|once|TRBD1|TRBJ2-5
TGTGCCAGTAGTTCGCGGACAGGGTTAGTAGGAGAGACCCAGTACTTC
CASSSRTGLVGETQYF
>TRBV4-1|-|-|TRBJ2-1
TGCGCCAGCAGCCAAGAGGGGTCGGGGGTCCCCGGGCAGTTCTTC
CASSQEGSGVPGQFF
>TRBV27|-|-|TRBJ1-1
TGTGCCAGCAGGGGGATTGGGTTGGGGCGTGGTGAAGCTTTCTTT
CASRGIGLGRGEAFF
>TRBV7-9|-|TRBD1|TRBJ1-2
TGTGCCAGCAGCCCTGGACAGGGCTATGGCTACACCTTC
CASSPGQGYGYTF
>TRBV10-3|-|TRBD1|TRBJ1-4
TGTGCCACCGGGACAGGGAGGAGCGAAAAACTGTTTTTT
CATGTGRSEKLFF
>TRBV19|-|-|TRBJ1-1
TGTGCCAGTTCGGACCGGGACACCCACCTAGCAGCTTTCTTT
CASSDRDTHLAAFF
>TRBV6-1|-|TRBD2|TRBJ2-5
TGTGCCAGCAGCGAGGCGTCAGCGGGAAAAGAGACCCAGTACTTC
CASSEASAGKETQYF
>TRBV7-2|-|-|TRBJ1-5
TGTGCCAGCAGCTTAGCGTTTAGCAATCAGCCCCAGCATTTT
CASSLAFSNQPQHF
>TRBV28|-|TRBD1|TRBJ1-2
TGTGGCTCGAGGGGAGGACAGGGTGCCTCCAGGTATGGCTACACCTTC
CGSRGGQGASRYGYTF
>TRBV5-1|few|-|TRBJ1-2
TGCGCCAGCACGCCCTCTCCGGGTGACAACTATGGCTACACCTTC
CASTPSPGDNYGYTF
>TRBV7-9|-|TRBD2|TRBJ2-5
TGTGCCAGCAGCCCCGGGTCGATAGCGGGGCCCCAAGAGACCCAGTACTTC
CASSPGSIAGPQETQYF
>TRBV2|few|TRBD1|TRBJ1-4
TGTGCCAGCAGGGGAGTGACAGGGGTTGAAAAACTGTTTTTT
CASRGVTGVEKLFF
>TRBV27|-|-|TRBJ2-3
TGTGCCAGCAGTACATACAGCACAGATACGCAGTATTTT
CASSTYSTDTQYF
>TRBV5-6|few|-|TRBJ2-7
TGTGCCAGCAGCGCCGCCGGGCGGGGTAACTCCTACGAGCAGTACTTC
CASSAAGRGNSYEQYF
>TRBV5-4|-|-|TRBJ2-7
TGTGCCAGCAGCTTGGTTGGAGAGCTCTACGAGCAGTACTTC
CASSLVGELYEQYF
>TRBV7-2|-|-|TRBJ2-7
TGTGCCAGCAGCCCGGGGCCCGGGGGTACCTACGAGCAGTACTTC
CASSPGPGGTYEQYF
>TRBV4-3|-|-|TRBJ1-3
TGCGCCAGCAGCCAGAGCGCAGGGAGGTCTTCTGGAAACACCATATATTTT
CASSQSAGRSSGNTIYF
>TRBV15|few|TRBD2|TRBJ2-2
TGTGCCACCAGCGCTAGCGGGGGACAGACCGGGGAGCTGTTTTTT
CATSASGGQTGELFF
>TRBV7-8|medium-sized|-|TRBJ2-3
TGTGCCAGCAGCTTAGATCCTCCTAGGGGGGGAGATACGCAGTATTTT
CASSLDPPRGGDTQYF
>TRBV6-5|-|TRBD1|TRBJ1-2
TGTGCCAGCAGTTACTCAGACAGGGGAGCTAACTATGGCTACACCTTC
CASSYSDRGANYGYTF
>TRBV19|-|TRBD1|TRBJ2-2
TGTGCCAGTATGCGGGACAGGGACCCAGCGGATACCGGGGAGCTGTTTTTT
CASMRDRDPADTGELFF
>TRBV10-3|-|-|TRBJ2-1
TGTGCCATCAGTGAGGGGGGCGTTTGGAATGAGCAGTTCTTC
CAISEGGVWNEQFF
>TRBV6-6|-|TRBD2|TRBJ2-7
TGTGCCAGCAGTGGCCCTGGCGGGAGGAGCGAGCAGTACTTC
CASSGPGGRSEQYF